The 23 T cell receptor beta chains reported below all come from one sample, sequenced in a study of siplizumab effects on memory and regulatory T cells. Mixed lymphocyte reaction cells underwent roughly six days of coculture at 37°C. Profiled with immunoSEQ multiplex PCR; TCRdb holds only in-frame clones, not every one. Here the sample spans 9,900 or so clones, about 40% being singletons. These receptors are not linked to any known antigen. The source material was CFSE-low (dividing) CD8+ T cells sorted from an allogeneic mixed lymphocyte reaction. These receptors all stem from a human donor in good health; the cells came from an allogeneic mixed lymphocyte reaction.

A single count supports this clone. This rearrangement joins TRBV5-8 to TRBJ1-5; the D gene is possibly TRBD1 (6 bases). V lost 2 bases, J lost 3 bases, and 9 bases lay in between. The CDR3 totals 14 residues. Germline V gene data show CDR1 as SGHTS and CDR2 as YDEGEE. The CDR3 reads CASSFGGDNQPQHF. The DNA for the CDR3 is TGTGCCAGCAGCTTTGGGGGCGACAATCAGCCCCAGCATTTT.

Within the sample, this clone is medium-sized (0.01 to 0.1%). The chain links TRBV5-1 to TRBJ2-7; D unclear. Deletions cut 0 bases from V and 7 bases from J, with 11 bases between. CDR1 and CDR2 from the germline V gene are SGHRS and YFSETQ. The CDR3 is made up of 13 amino acids. This chain's CDR3 is CASSLEGSGEQYF. CDR3 in DNA: TGCGCCAGCAGCTTGGAAGGGTCAGGTGAGCAGTACTTC.

In this sample, this clone is medium-sized (0.01 to 0.1%). The chain recombines TRBV12-5 with TRBJ2-2; D may be TRBD1 (5 bases). Germline V gene lookup returns CDR1 LGHNT and CDR2 FRNRAP. The CDR3 runs 16 residues. V was cut by 6 bases and J by 3 bases, with 17 bases left in between. CDR3 amino acids: CASGLISGLDTGELFF. The CDR3 bases are TGTGCTAGTGGCCTGATATCAGGGTTGGACACCGGGGAGCTGTTTTTT.

The rearrangement links TRBV5-1 to TRBJ1-2, with no clear D. The CDR3 is 16 residues long. Trimming pared 0 bases from V and 2 bases from J, leaving 14 bases between. Germline CDR1 reads SGHRS; CDR2 reads YFSETQ. The CDR3 here is CASSLGSSGSNYGYTF. As DNA, the CDR3 is TGCGCCAGCAGCTTGGGTTCTTCCGGGTCGAACTATGGCTACACCTTC.

By share, this clone counts as medium-sized. V is TRBV19 and J is TRBJ1-5; weak D call: TRBD1 (5 bases). CDR3 length: 14 amino acids. V lost 3 bases to trimming and J lost 7 bases, with 13 bases between them. CDR1 is LNHDA and CDR2 is SQIVND in the germline V gene (reference sequence). The CDR3 loop reads CASSIVGLGQPQHF. CDR3 bases: TGTGCCAGTAGTATCGTGGGGCTGGGCCAGCCCCAGCATTTT.

This clone showed up just a few times. V gene TRBV7-9 combines with J gene TRBJ2-1; 12 nucleotides line up with TRBD2. The germline V gene encodes CDR1 SEHNR and CDR2 FQNEAQ (reference sequence). The CDR3 is 16 residues long. J lost 8 bases, V lost 6 bases, and 11 bases had no gene match. The CDR3 DNA reads TGTGCCAGCAGGCCTCCCCTAGCGGGGGGGCTCGATGAGCAGTTCTTC. It encodes CASRPPLAGGLDEQFF. Using reference TRBV7-9 and TRBJ2-1 for the parts outside the CDR3, the full variable domain is DTGVSQNPRHKITKRGQNVTFRCDPISEHNRLYWYRQTLGQGPEFLTYFQNEAQLEKSRLLSDRFSAERPKGSFSTLEIQRTEQGDSAMYLCASRPPLAGGLDEQFFGPGTRLTVL.

This clone was counted only a few times. The chain combines TRBV9 with TRBJ2-7; D not certain. This CDR3 has 13 residues. Germline CDR1 and CDR2: SGDLS and YYNGEE. V dropped 0 bases and J dropped 5 bases, with 9 bases sitting between them. The CDR3 loop is CASSVGENHEQYF. As DNA, the CDR3 is TGTGCCAGCAGCGTAGGAGAAAACCACGAGCAGTACTTC.

This clone was seen ten or more times. V is TRBV11-2 and J is TRBJ2-3; no firm D call. The V gene's germline CDR1 is SGHAT and CDR2 FQNNGV. V shed 5 bases and J shed 6 bases, with 9 bases lying between them. This CDR3 is built from 12 residues. CDR3 in DNA: TGTGCCAGCAGCCACCCCCAGGATACGCAGTATTTT. Translating gives CASSHPQDTQYF.

This chain links TRBV9 with TRBJ1-3, with D hard to call. Deletions cut 0 bases from V and 0 bases from J, with 7 bases between. CDR3 length: 15 residues. Germline V lookup: CDR1 SGDLS, CDR2 YYNGEE. As DNA, the CDR3 is TGTGCCAGCAGCGTAGCGGCGGGCTCTGGAAACACCATATATTTT. Amino acid sequence: CASSVAAGSGNTIYF.

This clone was seen only a few times. This chain connects TRBV5-4 to TRBJ2-7, with TRBD1 matching over 8 bases. J gave up 2 bases and V 2 bases, and 18 bases lay outside the gene matches. Germline V gene data show CDR1 as SGHNT and CDR2 as YYREEE (reference sequence). The CDR3 runs to 19 residues. The CDR3 nucleotides read TGTGCCAGCAGCTTTCATCCTCCTGAGACAGGGGAGAGGGCCTACGAGCAGTACTTC. This codes for CASSFHPPETGERAYEQYF.

The V call is TRBV5-6, the J call TRBJ1-1; D is undetermined. The V end lost 4 bases, the J end lost 0 bases, and 7 bases lay between the germline ends. This CDR3 comprises 13 residues. Germline-derived CDR1 and CDR2 are SGHDT and YYEEEE. This chain's CDR3 is CASSGYLNTEAFF. The CDR3 region has the DNA TGTGCCAGCAGCGGTTATCTGAACACTGAAGCTTTCTTT.

This CDR3 reads CASSLGQVEAFF. CDR3 coding DNA: TGTGCCAGCAGCTTGGGACAGGTTGAAGCTTTCTTT. The chain employs TRBV5-4 and TRBJ1-1, with D perhaps TRBD1 (6 bases). CDR1 SGHNT and CDR2 YYREEE come from the germline V gene (reference sequence). V was clipped by 0 bases and J by 7 bases, with 7 bases between them. The CDR3 has 12 residues.

By frequency in the sample, this clone is medium-sized. The chain recombines TRBV19 with TRBJ2-3; D possibly corresponds to TRBD1 (6 bases). The length of the CDR3 is 15 residues. The ends were cut back, 3 bases at V and 3 bases at J, with 13 bases in the middle. Germline values: CDR1 LNHDA, CDR2 SQIVND (reference sequence). The CDR3 DNA reads as TGTGCCAGTAGTATCATGGACAGTTCTACAGATACGCAGTATTTT. Protein sequence: CASSIMDSSTDTQYF.

This clone was seen a few times. The chain uses TRBV7-9 and TRBJ1-1; D remains ambiguous. Trimming shortened V by 1 base and J by 8 bases, and 11 bases separated the two germline ends. Germline V gene lookup returns CDR1 SEHNR and CDR2 FQNEAQ (reference sequence). This CDR3 contains 13 residues. CDR3 sequence reads: CASSLVIQLEAFF. CDR3 bases: TGTGCCAGCAGCTTAGTGATACAGCTCGAAGCTTTCTTT.

This clone appeared a few times. This chain joins TRBV4-1 and TRBJ1-5; D is ambiguous. V was cut by 1 base and J by 0 bases, with 7 bases left in between. The CDR3 runs 15 residues. CDR1 and CDR2 (germline): MGHRA, YSYEKL. The CDR3 loop reads CASSQGRDSNQPQHF. The DNA of the CDR3 is TGCGCCAGCAGCCAAGGACGGGATAGCAATCAGCCCCAGCATTTT.

The chain carries TRBV4-1 and TRBJ1-6; D is uncertain. The CDR3 extends over 13 amino acids. The V end was cut by 0 bases, the J end by 8 bases, with 5 bases between. Per germline, CDR1 MGHRA and CDR2 YSYEKL. CDR3 nucleotides: TGCGCCAGCAGCCAAGACCCAGATTCACCCCTCCACTTT. Translated: CASSQDPDSPLHF.

The chain employs TRBV7-7 and TRBJ2-6; D is unresolved. Trimming took 5 bases from V and 5 from J, leaving 22 bases between them. The CDR3 loop spans 18 amino acids. Looked up from germline, CDR1 is SSHAT and CDR2 is FNYEAQ (reference sequence). The CDR3 reads CASSGWSKCQSRANVLTF. The CDR3 DNA sequence: TGTGCCAGCAGCGGTTGGAGTAAGTGCCAAAGTCGGGCCAACGTCCTGACTTTC. Filled out from reference TRBV7-7 and TRBJ2-6, the complete variable domain reads GAGVSQSPRYKVTKRGQDVTLRCDPISSHATLYWYQQALGQGPEFLTYFNYEAQPDKSGLPSDRFSAERPEGSISTLTIQRTEQRDSAMYRCASSGWSKCQSRANVLTFGAGSRLTVL.

This clone was counted only a few times. The rearrangement joins TRBV23-1 to TRBJ1-5; D is ambiguous. TRBV23-1 is sorted into the ORF group, with uncertain function. V gave up 3 bases and J gave up 4 bases, with 16 bases separating them. This CDR3 comprises 16 residues. This CDR3 is CASSQYQEIPNQPQHF. CDR3 DNA sequence: TGCGCCAGCAGTCAGTATCAGGAGATTCCTAATCAGCCCCAGCATTTT.

DNA of the CDR3: TGTGCCTGGAGTGTACTTGTAGGAAACACCATATATTTT. It specifies CAWSVLVGNTIYF. This chain uses TRBV30 with TRBJ1-3; D uncertain. The CDR3 contains 13 residues. Germline loops: CDR1 GTSNPN, CDR2 SVGIG (reference sequence). V was shortened by 0 bases and J by 4 bases, with 7 bases between the two germline ends.

This clone was observed once. This sequence joins TRBV6-5 and TRBJ2-5, with a possible D match to TRBD1 (6 bases). The J call may be wrong; the DNA end is better matched by TRBJ2-7. The CDR3 is made up of 15 amino acids. The germline gives CDR1 MNHEY, CDR2 SVGAGI. The chain's CDR3 is CASSYSGGHYYEQYF. Here the CDR3 DNA reads TGTGCCAGCAGTTACTCAGGGGGACACTATTACGAGCAGTACTTC.

This clone is medium-sized by share. The chain couples TRBV27 to TRBJ2-7; the D gene is possibly TRBD1 (6 bases). V was cut by 8 bases and J by 3 bases, with 14 bases left in between. The CDR3 is 13 amino acids. Looked up from germline, CDR1 is MNHEY and CDR2 is SMNVEV (reference sequence). The DNA of the CDR3 is TGTGCCAGCTCTGTGGGGGCCAACTACGAGCAGTACTTC. This codes for CASSVGANYEQYF.

This clone ranks as medium-sized (0.01 to 0.1%). The chain carries TRBV7-6 and TRBJ2-7; D is undetermined. V dropped 5 bases and J dropped 6 bases, with 17 bases sitting between them. CDR1 is SGHVS, CDR2 FNYEAQ, per germline. The CDR3 spans 14 residues. The CDR3 region has the DNA TGTGCCAGCAGCCTAGAGGTAGGATTAGGCGAGCAGTACTTC. Amino acids: CASSLEVGLGEQYF.

This sequence joins TRBV11-2 and TRBJ1-5; maybe TRBD1 (6 bases). CDR1 is SGHAT and CDR2 is FQNNGV in the germline V gene. The CDR3 loop spans 13 amino acids. The germline V and J ends were trimmed by 6 bases and 10 bases, with 16 bases remaining between them. Here the CDR3 DNA reads TGTGCCAGCAGTCAGGAGAGGGGGGGACCCCAGCATTTT. Protein sequence: CASSQERGGPQHF.